A single sample gave rise to the 5 T cell receptor beta chains below, sequenced in a study of cytomegalovirus exposure and HLA in healthy donors. In the PCR, 60 Vbeta and 13 Jbeta primers were used. Here immunoSEQ multiplex PCR was the method, and the copy in TCRdb shows in-frame clones only, minus some. The data show 150,000 to 200,000 clones, 75% to 80% seen once. Sequencing was carried out using PBMCs. Receptor source: a man in his fifties in good health and CMV-seropositive.

A word on this clone: The sample contains more than one DNA sequence encoding this CDR3. The chain has TRBV5-1 and TRBJ1-6; 7 bases fit TRBD1. This CDR3 region has 14 residues. The V gene end was trimmed by 0 bases and the J gene end by 7 bases; junction bases not matched to a gene: 1. Germline CDR1 is SGHRS and CDR2 is YFSETQ. The CDR3 loop is CASSLEGGNSPLHF. The CDR3 nucleotides are TGCGCCAGCAGCTTGGAAGGGGGCAATTCACCCCTCCACTTT.

V usage is TRBV6-1 and J usage is TRBJ1-5; 8 positions agree with TRBD1. Losses at the gene ends were 4 bases for V and 3 bases for J; bases not matched to a gene: 11. CDR3 length: 17 amino acids. CDR1 is MNHNS and CDR2 is SASEGT in the germline V gene. The CDR3 DNA sequence: TGTGCCAGCAGTGGAACCTTAGACAGGGGAAACAATCAGCCCCAGCATTTT. Its translation is CASSGTLDRGNNQPQHF.

The gene calls are TRBV19 and TRBJ1-6; D remains unclear. V shed 6 bases and J shed 3 bases, with 9 bases lying between them. Looked up from germline, CDR1 is LNHDA and CDR2 is SQIVND (reference sequence). The CDR3 is 14 residues long. Here the CDR3 DNA reads TGTGCCAGTAGCCCGGGTCGCTATAATTCACCCCTCCACTTT. The encoded protein is CASSPGRYNSPLHF.

The chain combines TRBV7-2 with TRBJ1-5; D possibly corresponds to TRBD1 (5 bases). This CDR3 has 16 residues. CDR1 SGHTA and CDR2 FQGNSA come from the germline V gene. Trimming stripped 6 bases from V and 1 base from J, with 16 bases between. The DNA for the CDR3 is TGTGCCAGCAGTCCTTTTGGGGCTGGCAGCAATCAGCCCCAGCATTTT. Translating gives CASSPFGAGSNQPQHF.

The chain couples TRBV28 to TRBJ1-1; D is perhaps TRBD1 (6 bases). The V gene lost 6 bases and the J gene lost 6 bases, with 20 bases spanning the gap. CDR1 is MDHEN, CDR2 SYDVKM, per germline. The CDR3 runs 15 residues. The CDR3 sequence is CASSTASGQGSEAFF. The CDR3 nucleotides read TGTGCCAGCAGCACCGCCTCTGGTCAGGGGTCTGAAGCTTTCTTT.